This TCR beta chain is from a study of Ad26.COV2.S vaccination and SARS-CoV-2 variants. Study-wide background: Doses of Ad26.COV2.S were injected into muscle once or twice, 56 days apart.

This table comes from immunoSEQ multiplex PCR, and its TCRdb copy is limited to in-frame clones, with some not included. The data hold 300,000 to 400,000 clones, with around 89% observed a single time. Documented treatment: roughly 20 received Ad26.COV2.S at low or high dose, single or two shots; several received placebo; per-sample allocation not given. Repertoires come from day 63 after the first vaccine or placebo injection. The clonotype originates from a person between 18 and 59 years old who received the Ad26.COV2.S COVID-19 vaccine or a placebo. The source was peripheral blood, collected in a trial of Ad26.COV2.S vaccine versus placebo.

CDR3 sequence reads: CAISKGANEKLFF. The CDR3 nucleotides read TGTGCCATCAGTAAAGGAGCTAATGAAAAACTGTTTTTT. This chain connects TRBV10-3 to TRBJ1-4; no clear D. The V end lost 5 bases, the J end lost 3 bases, and 7 bases lay between the germline ends. CDR1 ENHRY and CDR2 SYGVKD come from the germline V gene. This CDR3 region has 13 residues.